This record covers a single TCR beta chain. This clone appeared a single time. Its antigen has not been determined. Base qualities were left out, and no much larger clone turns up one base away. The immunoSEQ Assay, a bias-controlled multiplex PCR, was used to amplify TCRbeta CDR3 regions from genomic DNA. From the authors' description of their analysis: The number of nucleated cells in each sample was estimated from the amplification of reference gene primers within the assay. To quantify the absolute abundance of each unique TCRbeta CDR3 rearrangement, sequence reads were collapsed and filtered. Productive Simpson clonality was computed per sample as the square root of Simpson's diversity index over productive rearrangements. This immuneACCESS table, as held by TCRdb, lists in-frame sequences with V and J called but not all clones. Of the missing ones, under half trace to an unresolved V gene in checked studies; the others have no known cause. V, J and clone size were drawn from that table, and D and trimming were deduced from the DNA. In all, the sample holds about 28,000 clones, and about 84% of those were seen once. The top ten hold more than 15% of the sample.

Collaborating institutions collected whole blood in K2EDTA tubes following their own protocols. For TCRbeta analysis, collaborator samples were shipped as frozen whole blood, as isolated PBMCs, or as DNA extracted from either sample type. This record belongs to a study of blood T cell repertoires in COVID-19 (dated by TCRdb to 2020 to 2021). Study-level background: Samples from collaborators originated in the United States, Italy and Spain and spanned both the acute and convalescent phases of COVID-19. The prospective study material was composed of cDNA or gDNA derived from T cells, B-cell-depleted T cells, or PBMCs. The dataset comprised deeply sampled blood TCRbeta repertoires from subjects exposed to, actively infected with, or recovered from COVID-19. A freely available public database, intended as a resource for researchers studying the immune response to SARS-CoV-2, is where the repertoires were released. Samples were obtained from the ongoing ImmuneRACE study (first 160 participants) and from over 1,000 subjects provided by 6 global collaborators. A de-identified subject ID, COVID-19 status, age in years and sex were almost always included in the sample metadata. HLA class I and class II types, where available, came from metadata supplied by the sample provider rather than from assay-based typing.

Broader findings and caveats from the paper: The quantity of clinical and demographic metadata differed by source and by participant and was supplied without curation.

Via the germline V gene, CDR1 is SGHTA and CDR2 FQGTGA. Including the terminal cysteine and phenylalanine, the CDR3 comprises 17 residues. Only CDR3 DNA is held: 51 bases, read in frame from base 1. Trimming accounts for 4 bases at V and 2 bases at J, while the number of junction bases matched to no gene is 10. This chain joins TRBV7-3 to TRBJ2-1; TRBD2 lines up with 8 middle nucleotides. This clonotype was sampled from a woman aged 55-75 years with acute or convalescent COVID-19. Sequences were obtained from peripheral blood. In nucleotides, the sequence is TGTGCCAGCAGCTCCGGGACTAGGATTGGGGCCTACAATGAGCAGTTCTTC. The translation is CASSSGTRIGAYNEQFF.